The 17 T cell receptor beta chains below all came from one sample that was sequenced in a study of T cells in Graves' hyperthyroidism and ophthalmopathy (dated by TCRdb to about 2019). Libraries came from multiplex PCR. These reads were obtained on an Illumina HiSeq 2000. The TCR beta CDR3 regions were amplified from RNA transcripts. The TCR CDR3 was subjected to a first round of RT-PCR using the HTBI primer set and the Qiagen OneStep RT-PCR kit. The public reads were reanalyzed by TCRdb: fastp trimming at Q25, MiXCR alignment, in-frame beta chains only. Records with the same CDR3 protein are collapsed into one entry carrying the most frequent genes and DNA. In this sample the table shows about 760,000 distinct CDR3 sequences, 30% to 40% of which occur a single time. The ten largest clones add up to more than 25% of the sample. Sequencing was performed on blood. The receptors were gathered from a woman between 40 and 50 years old with Graves' hyperthyroidism.

The chain uses TRBV12-3 or TRBV12-4 and TRBJ1-2; tentatively, D is TRBD1 (5 bases). Between the trimmed V and J ends, which lost 7 bases and 5 bases, there was a span of 20 bases. This CDR3 is built from 15 residues. The CDR3 DNA follows: TGTGCCAGCAATTTGGGATGGGACGGCGATTATGGCTACACCTTC. As protein: CASNLGWDGDYGYTF.

The rearrangement uses TRBV11-2 and TRBJ1-2, with TRBD1 matching over 9 bases. The CDR3 covers 14 residues. Germline loops: CDR1 SGHAT, CDR2 FQNNGV. The junction had 7 bases not matched to a gene; V was cut back by 5 bases and J by 6 bases. CDR3 residues: CASSPNTGGDGYTF. The CDR3 nucleotides read TGTGCCAGCAGCCCTAATACAGGGGGCGATGGCTACACCTTC.

This clonotype has a handful of counts. The J gene is TRBJ1-2, the V gene TRBV12-3 or TRBV12-4; D unclear. This CDR3 contains 11 residues. Trimming cost V 2 bases and J 7 bases, with 5 bases left between them. This chain's CDR3 is CASSLHGGYTF. The CDR3 bases are TGTGCCAGCAGTTTACACGGTGGCTACACCTTC.

The V call is TRBV5-1, the J call TRBJ1-4; 7 bases are shared with TRBD1. Per germline, CDR1 SGHRS and CDR2 YFSETQ. CDR3 length: 13 residues. J was trimmed by 8 bases and V by 3 bases; bases with no gene match: 4. The CDR3 DNA reads TGCGCCAGCAGCTCAACAGGGGAGGAAAAACTGTTTTTT. Protein product: CASSSTGEEKLFF.

This clonotype was seen more than once but under ten times. The chain carries TRBV7-9 and TRBJ1-4; D ambiguous. Trimming removed 8 bases at V and 8 bases at J, with 18 bases between. CDR1 is SEHNR and CDR2 is FQNEAQ in the germline V gene (reference sequence). This CDR3 spans 14 amino acids. CDR3 sequence: CASSRGGGGEKLFF. The DNA for the CDR3 is TGTGCCAGCTCCCGGGGTGGAGGCGGGGAAAAACTGTTTTTT.

Only a few counts were recorded for this clonotype. The chain employs TRBV5-1 and TRBJ2-5; 7 nucleotides line up with TRBD2. There are 14 residues in the CDR3. Germline V gene sequence: CDR1 SGHRS, CDR2 YFSETQ. J lost 6 bases, V lost 4 bases, and 9 bases had no gene match. The CDR3 region has the DNA TGCGCCAGCAGCCAAGAGGGAGGGCCGAAGACCCAGTACTTC. This sequence encodes CASSQEGGPKTQYF.

This clonotype occurred once. V is TRBV29-1 and J is TRBJ2-7; 7 nucleotides match TRBD1. The length of the CDR3 is 14 residues. V lost 3 bases to trimming and J lost 2 bases; unmatched junction nucleotides: 7. Germline V gives CDR1 SQVTM, CDR2 ANQGSEA. CDR3 sequence (DNA): TGCAGCGTTGACCGTGGGGACAGTGCCTACGAGCAGTACTTC. It yields the protein CSVDRGDSAYEQYF.

The V and J genes are TRBV19 and TRBJ1-6; the D is unclear. Per germline, CDR1 LNHDA and CDR2 SQIVND (reference sequence). V was pared by 10 bases and J by 6 bases, with 13 bases between. CDR3 size: 13 residues. The CDR3 spells CATKPGRNSPLHF. CDR3 coding DNA: TGTGCCACCAAACCCGGGCGTAATTCACCCCTCCACTTT.

In this sample, this clonotype turned up a few times. The genes are TRBV6-2 or TRBV6-3 and TRBJ1-2; D remains ambiguous. The V gene's germline CDR1 is MNHEY and CDR2 SVGEGT. The germline V and J ends were trimmed by 7 bases and 6 bases, with 12 bases remaining between them. The CDR3 runs to 12 residues. This CDR3 is CASTNPGNGYTF. The CDR3 bases are TGTGCCAGCACCAACCCCGGGAATGGCTACACCTTC.

The V call is TRBV12-5, the J call TRBJ2-7; 8 bases match TRBD1. Germline loops: CDR1 LGHNT, CDR2 FRNRAP. The CDR3 is made up of 14 amino acids. Trimming cost V 1 base and J 2 bases; bases outside gene matches: 1. The CDR3 nucleotides are TGTGCTAGTGGTTTGGGACAGGGGACCTACGAGCAGTACTTC. Protein: CASGLGQGTYEQYF.

Many counts were recorded for this clonotype. The chain joins TRBV7-9 to TRBJ1-4; 8 bases fit TRBD1. The CDR3 loop spans 13 amino acids. J gave up 7 bases and V 5 bases, and 3 bases lay outside the gene matches. Germline lookup yields CDR1 SEHNR and CDR2 FQNEAQ (reference sequence). Here the CDR3 reads CASSPGTGEKLFF. CDR3 DNA: TGTGCCAGCAGCCCTGGGACAGGTGAAAAACTGTTTTTT.

Concerning this clonotype itself: In this CDR3 the conserved last residue, phenylalanine or tryptophan, is missing, so a read error is likely. The genes are TRBV4-3 and TRBJ2-6; D is ambiguous. This CDR3 is built from 14 residues. Trimming removed 5 bases from V and 1 base from J, with 6 bases in between. Germline CDR1 and CDR2: LGHNA and YSLEER. The CDR3 sequence is CASSSSSGANVLTL. CDR3 bases: TGCGCCAGCAGCTCATCTTCTGGGGCCAACGTCCTGACTCTC.

This clonotype was counted a few times. The germline gene is not matched at one end of the junction; a read error may be the cause. In DNA, the CDR3 is TGTGCCAGCAGTAAACCGGGACAGGGGGCCACTGAAGCTTTCTTT. Its protein product is CASSKPGQGATEAFF. The rearrangement links TRBV10-3 to TRBJ1-1; 12 nucleotides align to TRBD1. CDR1 ENHRY and CDR2 SYGVKD come from the germline V gene. This CDR3 region has 15 residues.

This clonotype was seen a few times. The rearrangement joins TRBV5-6 to TRBJ2-7, with TRBD1 matching 9 bases. Looked up from germline, CDR1 is SGHDT and CDR2 is YYEEEE. V dropped 4 bases and J dropped 1; count of bases not matched to a gene: 9. The CDR3 extends over 16 amino acids. The CDR3, as DNA: TGTGCCAGCAGCCTTTCCGGGACAGGGAGATCCTACGAGCAGTACTTC. Translated, it gives CASSLSGTGRSYEQYF.

In regard to this clonotype: This may stem from a read error, because a much larger clone lies one nucleotide away. The V call is TRBV7-9, the J call TRBJ1-2, with 9 bases identical to TRBD1. The germline gives CDR1 SEHNR, CDR2 FQNEAQ (reference sequence). The CDR3 is 17 residues long. In DNA, the CDR3 is TGTGCCAGCAGCTCCACAGGGGGCTTGGAATTTCGCGATGGCTTCACCTTC. It codes for CASSSTGGLEFRDGFTF.

V gene TRBV24-1 combines with J gene TRBJ2-2, with a possible D match to TRBD2 (5 bases). The germline CDR1 and CDR2 sequences are KGHDR and SFDVKD. The CDR3 extends over 13 amino acids. V gave up 9 bases and J gave up 3 bases, with 10 bases separating them. The CDR3 DNA sequence: TGTGCCACCGGTGGACTGTACACCGGGGAGCTGTTTTTT. As protein: CATGGLYTGELFF.

The table lists this clonotype with many counts. This sequence joins TRBV19 and TRBJ1-2, with D perhaps matching TRBD1 (5 bases). Germline values: CDR1 LNHDA, CDR2 SQIVND (reference sequence). The CDR3 has 15 amino acids. The germline V and J ends were trimmed by 7 bases and 1 base, with 16 bases remaining between them. Here the CDR3 reads CASTETGTVNYGYTF. The CDR3 region has the DNA TGTGCCAGTACCGAAACCGGGACGGTTAACTATGGCTACACCTTC.